The 18 T cell receptor beta chains presented below share a single source sample, sequenced in a study of cytomegalovirus exposure and HLA in healthy donors. 60 Vbeta and 13 Jbeta primers were used in PCR. TCRdb keeps only in-frame clones here, not all; method: immunoSEQ multiplex PCR. Recorded for this sample: over 100,000 clones. Sequencing was done on a sample of PBMCs. Receptors were obtained from a man between 40 and 49 years old in good health and CMV-seropositive.

This chain connects TRBV4-2 to TRBJ2-3; tentatively, D is TRBD1 (6 bases). V shed 0 bases and J shed 5 bases, with 15 bases lying between them. CDR1 is LGHNA, CDR2 YNFKEQ, per germline. This CDR3 has 16 amino acids. The CDR3 reads CASSQDEQGWGDTQYF. The DNA for the CDR3 is TGTGCCAGCAGCCAAGATGAACAGGGTTGGGGAGATACGCAGTATTTT.

The chain couples TRBV28 to TRBJ1-2; D not certain. Germline V gene lookup returns CDR1 MDHEN and CDR2 SYDVKM. V lost 3 bases and J lost 7, with 18 bases in between. This CDR3 has 15 residues. The CDR3 loop is CASSLGPPTLAGYTF. The CDR3 DNA reads as TGTGCCAGCAGTTTGGGCCCCCCCACCTTGGCTGGCTACACCTTC.

This chain joins TRBV6-1 and TRBJ2-3, with TRBD2 identical over 8 bases. The CDR3 has 16 amino acids. After removal of 2 bases from V and 4 bases from J, the junction contained 8 bases not matched to a gene. CDR1 MNHNS and CDR2 SASEGT come from the germline V gene. The CDR3 bases are TGTGCCAGCAGTGAACGAAGCGGGAGCGGGGCAGATACGCAGTATTTT. Translation gives CASSERSGSGADTQYF.

The V and J genes are TRBV11-2 and TRBJ2-2; possible D gene TRBD1, 5 bases. The CDR3 runs to 16 residues. Germline lookup yields CDR1 SGHAT and CDR2 FQNNGV. Trimming removed 2 bases from V and 4 bases from J, with 14 bases in between. The CDR3 nucleotides are TGTGCCAGCAGCTTATTGGGGCCCGAGTCCACCGGGGAGCTGTTTTTT. It encodes CASSLLGPESTGELFF. Using reference TRBV11-2 and TRBJ2-2 for the parts outside the CDR3, the full variable domain is EAGVAQSPRYKIIEKRQSVAFWCNPISGHATLYWYQQILGQGPKLLIQFQNNGVVDDSQLPKDRFSAERLKGVDSTLKIQPAKLEDSAVYLCASSLLGPESTGELFFGEGSRLTVL.

This rearrangement joins TRBV27 to TRBJ2-7; 7 bases are a match to TRBD2. V was clipped by 2 bases and J by 5 bases; unmatched bases: 6. The CDR3 is made up of 14 amino acids. CDR1 and CDR2 from the germline V gene are MNHEY and SMNVEV (reference sequence). Here the CDR3 DNA reads TGTGCCAGCAGTTTAGCGGGAGCCAGCAACGAGCAGTACTTC. Translated: CASSLAGASNEQYF.

In nucleotides, the CDR3 is TGTGCCAGTATGGGGGGGGGCGAGACCCAGTACTTC. It codes for CASMGGGETQYF. The chain joins TRBV19 to TRBJ2-5; perhaps TRBD2 as D (7 bases). CDR3 length: 12 amino acids. In germline, CDR1 is LNHDA, CDR2 SQIVND (reference sequence). Trimming removed 7 bases from V and 5 bases from J, with 11 bases in between.

CDR3 coding DNA: TGTGCCAGCAGCCCGGGGAGTGGGACAGGTGACTACGAGCAGTACTTC. Protein product: CASSPGSGTGDYEQYF. V and J are TRBV11-2 and TRBJ2-7, with TRBD1 matching over 8 bases. Unmatched junction bases numbered 12, after V lost 5 bases and J lost 3 bases. CDR1 is SGHAT, CDR2 FQNNGV, per germline. The CDR3 extends over 16 amino acids.

V is TRBV19 and J is TRBJ1-5; TRBD1 aligns across 7 bases. The CDR3 has 16 residues. J lost 0 bases, V lost 4 bases, and 6 bases had no gene match. From germline, CDR1 is LNHDA and CDR2 SQIVND (reference sequence). CDR3 residues: CASSTSTGRSNQPQHF. The CDR3 coding sequence is TGTGCCAGTAGTACCTCGACAGGGCGTAGCAATCAGCCCCAGCATTTT. Full variable domain (missing parts from reference TRBV19 and TRBJ1-5): DGGITQSPKYLFRKEGQNVTLSCEQNLNHDAMYWYRQDPGQGLRLIYYSQIVNDFQKGDIAEGYSVSREKKESFPLTVTSAQKNPTAFYLCASSTSTGRSNQPQHFGDGTRLSIL.

The CDR3 sequence is CASSLLGVLLGNEKLFF. The CDR3 nucleotides read TGTGCCAGCAGTCTATTAGGAGTTCTGCTTGGTAATGAAAAACTGTTTTTT. The chain carries TRBV28 and TRBJ1-4; D gene ambiguous. The CDR3 runs to 17 residues. Trimming took off 5 bases at V and 4 bases at J, with 20 bases between the two ends. Germline V lookup: CDR1 MDHEN, CDR2 SYDVKM.

The chain employs TRBV19 and TRBJ1-3, with D perhaps TRBD1 (6 bases). Trimming stripped 2 bases from V and 4 bases from J, with 12 bases between. CDR1 and CDR2 (germline): LNHDA, SQIVND (reference sequence). The CDR3 totals 15 residues. CDR3 loop: CASSILGQSGNTIYF. CDR3 bases: TGTGCCAGTAGTATACTTGGACAGAGCGGAAACACCATATATTTT.

This rearrangement joins TRBV19 to TRBJ1-1; D is unclear. Trimming took 7 bases from V and 1 from J, leaving 16 bases between them. The CDR3 length is 15 residues. Germline CDR1 and CDR2: LNHDA and SQIVND (reference sequence). The CDR3 DNA follows: TGTGCCAGTAAATCCTGGGAGTCGAAGAACACTGAAGCTTTCTTT. It codes for CASKSWESKNTEAFF.

The J gene is TRBJ2-1, the V gene TRBV4-1; TRBD2 matches 8 bases. The trim removed 4 bases at V and 5 bases at J, leaving 13 bases unmatched. CDR3 length: 17 amino acids. Germline-derived CDR1 and CDR2 are MGHRA and YSYEKL. CDR3 bases: TGCGCCAGCAGCCCCATCGATGTACTAGCGGCCGACAATGAGCAGTTCTTC. Translated, it gives CASSPIDVLAADNEQFF.

The chain employs TRBV11-2 and TRBJ2-2; 7 nucleotides align to TRBD1. The J segment lost 0 bases and the V segment lost 3 bases, leaving 7 bases of the junction unmatched. Germline V CDR1 and CDR2: SGHAT, FQNNGV. This CDR3 is built from 17 residues. The CDR3, as DNA: TGTGCCAGCAGCTTTCCCCGGGACAGCCCGAACACCGGGGAGCTGTTTTTT. Translated: CASSFPRDSPNTGELFF.

This chain links TRBV6-1 with TRBJ1-3, with 7 nucleotides matching TRBD1. CDR3 length: 15 residues. Germline values: CDR1 MNHNS, CDR2 SASEGT. Unmatched junction bases numbered 8, after V lost 6 bases and J lost 3 bases. The CDR3 nucleotides read TGTGCCAGCAGGGGACAGTGGGCTTTTGGAAACACCATATATTTT. Translated: CASRGQWAFGNTIYF.

The chain joins TRBV5-1 to TRBJ2-3, with 16 bases identical to TRBD2. After removal of 8 bases from V and 0 bases from J, the junction contained 12 bases not matched to a gene. Germline CDR1 and CDR2: SGHRS and YFSETQ. The CDR3 covers 19 residues. CDR3 protein: CARPYPGLAGGPSTDTQYF. The CDR3 nucleotides are TGCGCCAGACCCTATCCGGGACTAGCGGGAGGGCCAAGCACAGATACGCAGTATTTT.

The rearrangement uses TRBV7-9 and TRBJ2-7; TRBD2 aligns across 7 bases. Germline V gives CDR1 SEHNR, CDR2 FQNEAQ (reference sequence). The CDR3 spans 15 residues. Losses at the gene ends were 4 bases for V and 3 bases for J; bases not matched to a gene: 9. The CDR3 spells CASSSRGSPYYEQYF. As DNA, the CDR3 is TGTGCCAGCAGCTCGCGCGGGAGTCCCTACTACGAGCAGTACTTC.

The V gene is TRBV28, the J gene TRBJ2-2; a possible D gene is TRBD1 (6 bases). This CDR3 is built from 15 residues. Germline V gives CDR1 MDHEN, CDR2 SYDVKM. V dropped 8 bases and J dropped 2 bases, with 15 bases sitting between them. This CDR3 is CASVTGSANTGELFF. For the CDR3, the DNA is TGTGCCAGCGTAACAGGGTCGGCAAACACCGGGGAGCTGTTTTTT.

In regard to this clone: A read error may produce the germline difference seen at one junction end. CDR3 in DNA: TGCGCCAGCAGCCAGGCCGGGACAGGGTGGTTAAAGGGGGCCAACGTCCTGGCTTTC. Encoded protein: CASSQAGTGWLKGANVLAF. V and J are TRBV4-3 and TRBJ2-6, with TRBD1 identical over 9 bases. CDR3 length equals 19 residues. CDR1 is LGHNA and CDR2 is YSLEER in the germline V gene.